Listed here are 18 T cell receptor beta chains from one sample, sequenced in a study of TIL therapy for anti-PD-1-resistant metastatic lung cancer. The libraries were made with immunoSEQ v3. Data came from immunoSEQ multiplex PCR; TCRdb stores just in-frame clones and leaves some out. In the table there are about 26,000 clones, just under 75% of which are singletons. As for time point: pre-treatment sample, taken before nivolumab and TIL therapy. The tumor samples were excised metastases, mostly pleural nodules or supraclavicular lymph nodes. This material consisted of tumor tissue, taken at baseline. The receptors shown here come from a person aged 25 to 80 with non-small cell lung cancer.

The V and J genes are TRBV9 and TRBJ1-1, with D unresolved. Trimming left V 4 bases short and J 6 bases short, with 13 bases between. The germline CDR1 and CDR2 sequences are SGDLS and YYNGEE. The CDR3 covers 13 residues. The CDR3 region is CASSPSRESEAFF. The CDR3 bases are TGTGCCAGCAGCCCTTCCCGTGAGTCTGAAGCTTTCTTT.

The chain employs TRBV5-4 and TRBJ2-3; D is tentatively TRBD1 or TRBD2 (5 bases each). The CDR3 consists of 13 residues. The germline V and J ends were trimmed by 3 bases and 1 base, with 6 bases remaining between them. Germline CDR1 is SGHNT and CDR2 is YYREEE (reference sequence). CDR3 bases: TGTGCCAGCAGCTCGGGACGCACAGATACGCAGTATTTT. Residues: CASSSGRTDTQYF.

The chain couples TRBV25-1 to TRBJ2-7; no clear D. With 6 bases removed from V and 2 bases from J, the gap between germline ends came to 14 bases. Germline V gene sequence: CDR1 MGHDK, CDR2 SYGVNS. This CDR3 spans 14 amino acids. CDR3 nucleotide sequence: TGTGCCAGCAGCCCCCCAGAGGTGGCCTACGAGCAGTACTTC. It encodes CASSPPEVAYEQYF.

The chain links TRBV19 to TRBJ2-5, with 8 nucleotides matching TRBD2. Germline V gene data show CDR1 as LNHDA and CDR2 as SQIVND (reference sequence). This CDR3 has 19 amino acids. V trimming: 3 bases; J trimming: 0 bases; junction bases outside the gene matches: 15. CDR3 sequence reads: CASSMGTRIETAYQETQYF. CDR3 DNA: TGTGCCAGTAGTATGGGGACTAGAATAGAGACCGCCTACCAAGAGACCCAGTACTTC.

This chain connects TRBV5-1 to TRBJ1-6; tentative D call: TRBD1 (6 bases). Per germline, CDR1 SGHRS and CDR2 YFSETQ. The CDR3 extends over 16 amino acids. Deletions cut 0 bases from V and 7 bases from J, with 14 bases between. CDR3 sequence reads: CASSLDGRGQNSPLHF. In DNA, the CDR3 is TGCGCCAGCAGCTTGGACGGTCGGGGGCAGAATTCACCCCTCCACTTT.

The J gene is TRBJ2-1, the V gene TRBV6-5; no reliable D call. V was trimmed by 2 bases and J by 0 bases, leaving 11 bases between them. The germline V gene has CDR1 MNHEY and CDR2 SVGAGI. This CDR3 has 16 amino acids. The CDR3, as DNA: TGTGCCAGCAGTTACCACCCGTTCAGCTCCTACAATGAGCAGTTCTTC. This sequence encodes CASSYHPFSSYNEQFF.

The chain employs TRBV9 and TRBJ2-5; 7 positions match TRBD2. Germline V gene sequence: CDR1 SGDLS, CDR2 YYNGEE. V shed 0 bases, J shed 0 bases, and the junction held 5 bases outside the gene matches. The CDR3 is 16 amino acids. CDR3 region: CASSVADSGHQETQYF. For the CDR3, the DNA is TGTGCCAGCAGCGTAGCGGATAGCGGGCACCAAGAGACCCAGTACTTC.

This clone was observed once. CDR3 sequence reads: CASSLTPREVNTEAFF. DNA for the CDR3: TGTGCCAGCAGCTTAACGCCCAGGGAGGTGAACACTGAAGCTTTCTTT. The rearrangement links TRBV7-2 to TRBJ1-1, with D possibly being TRBD1 (5 bases). The CDR3 consists of 16 residues. V was shortened by 2 bases and J by 0 bases, with 13 bases between the two germline ends. Germline assignment: CDR1 SGHTA and CDR2 FQGNSA.

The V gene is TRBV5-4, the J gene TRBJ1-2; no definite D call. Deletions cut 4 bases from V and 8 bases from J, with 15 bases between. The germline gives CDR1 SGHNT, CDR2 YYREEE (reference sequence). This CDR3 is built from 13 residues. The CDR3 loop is CASSLDTDRGYTF. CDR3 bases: TGTGCCAGCAGCCTCGACACCGATAGGGGCTACACCTTC.

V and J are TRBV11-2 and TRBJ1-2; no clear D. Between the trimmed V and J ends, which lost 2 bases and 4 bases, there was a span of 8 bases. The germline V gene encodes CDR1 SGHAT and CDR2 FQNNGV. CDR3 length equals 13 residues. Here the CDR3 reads CASSLSGFYGYTF. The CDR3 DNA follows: TGTGCCAGCAGCTTATCCGGATTCTATGGCTACACCTTC.

CDR3 amino acids: CASSYFQGAQGYTF. The CDR3 DNA sequence: TGCGCCAGCAGCTACTTCCAGGGGGCGCAGGGCTACACCTTC. The chain combines TRBV5-1 with TRBJ1-2, with 8 bases fitting TRBD1. The CDR3 extends over 14 amino acids. Germline values: CDR1 SGHRS, CDR2 YFSETQ. Unmatched junction bases numbered 9, after V lost 3 bases and J lost 8 bases.

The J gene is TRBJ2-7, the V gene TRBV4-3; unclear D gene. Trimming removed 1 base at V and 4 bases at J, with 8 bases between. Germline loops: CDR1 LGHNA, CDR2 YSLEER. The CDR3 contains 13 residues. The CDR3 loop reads CASSQGPGYEQYF. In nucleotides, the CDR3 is TGCGCCAGCAGCCAAGGACCCGGATACGAGCAGTACTTC.

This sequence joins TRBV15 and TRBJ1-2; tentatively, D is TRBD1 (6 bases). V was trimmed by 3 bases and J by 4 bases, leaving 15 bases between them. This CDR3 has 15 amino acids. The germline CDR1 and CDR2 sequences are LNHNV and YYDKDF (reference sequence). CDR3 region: CATSRSAGGGYGYTF. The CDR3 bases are TGTGCCACCAGCAGGTCAGCGGGGGGCGGCTATGGCTACACCTTC.

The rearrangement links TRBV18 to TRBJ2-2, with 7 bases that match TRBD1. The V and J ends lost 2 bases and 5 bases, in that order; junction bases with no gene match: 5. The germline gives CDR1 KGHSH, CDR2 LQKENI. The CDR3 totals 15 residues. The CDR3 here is CASSPVTGKTGELFF. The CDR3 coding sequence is TGTGCCAGCTCACCAGTGACAGGGAAGACCGGGGAGCTGTTTTTT.

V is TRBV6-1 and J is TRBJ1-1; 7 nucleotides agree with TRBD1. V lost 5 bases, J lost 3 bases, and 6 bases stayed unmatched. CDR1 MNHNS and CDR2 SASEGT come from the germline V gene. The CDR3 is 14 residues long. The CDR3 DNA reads TGTGCCAGCAGTCCTCGACAGGGTGACACTGAAGCTTTCTTT. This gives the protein CASSPRQGDTEAFF.

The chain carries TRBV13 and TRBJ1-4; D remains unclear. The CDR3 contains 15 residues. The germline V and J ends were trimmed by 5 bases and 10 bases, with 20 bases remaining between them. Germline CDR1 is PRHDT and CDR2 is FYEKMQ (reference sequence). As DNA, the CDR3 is TGTGCCAGCAGCCCGGGATCCCAGGATATCGGAAAACTGTTTTTT. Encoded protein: CASSPGSQDIGKLFF.

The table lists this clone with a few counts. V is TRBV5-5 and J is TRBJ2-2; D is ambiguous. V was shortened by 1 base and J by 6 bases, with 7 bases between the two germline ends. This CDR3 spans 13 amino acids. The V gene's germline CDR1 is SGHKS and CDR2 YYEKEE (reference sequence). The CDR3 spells CASSLSNPGELFF. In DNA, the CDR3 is TGTGCCAGCAGCTTGTCCAATCCCGGGGAGCTGTTTTTT. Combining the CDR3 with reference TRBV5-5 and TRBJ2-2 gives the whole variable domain DAGVTQSPTHLIKTRGQQVTLRCSPISGHKSVSWYQQVLGQGPQFIFQYYEKEERGRGNFPDRFSARQFPNYSSELNVNALLLGDSALYLCASSLSNPGELFFGEGSRLTVL.

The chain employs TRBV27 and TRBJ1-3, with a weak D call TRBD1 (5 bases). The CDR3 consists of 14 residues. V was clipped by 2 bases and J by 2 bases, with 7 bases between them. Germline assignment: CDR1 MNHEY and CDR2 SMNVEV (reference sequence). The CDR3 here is CASSLQGPGNTIYF. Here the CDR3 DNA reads TGTGCCAGCAGTTTACAGGGACCTGGAAACACCATATATTTT.